This T cell receptor (beta chain) emerged from a study of monozygotic twins with inflammatory bowel disease. Findings and limits, study-wide: Sharing of clonotypes with others was lower in IBD patients than in healthy twins, and this was especially so with disease activity.

Regarding this clonotype: What it binds is not known.

Germline lookup yields CDR1 MNHEY and CDR2 SVGAGI. The CDR3 has 15 residues. The UMIs contained a 6-nucleotide sample barcode. They were added by template switching during cDNA synthesis. TCRdb reprocessed the 5' RACE reads, keeping one entry per CDR3 protein, no DNA. Recorded for this sample: 300,000 to 350,000 distinct CDR3 sequences. The TCR originated in a human donor with ulcerative colitis or Crohn's disease, or a healthy co-twin of an affected twin (not recorded which). The sequenced sample was blood. The gene calls are TRBV6-5 and TRBJ2-3; there is no DNA to check the TCRdb D call of TRBD1. The CDR3 reads CASSYSKTATDTQYF.